One T cell receptor (beta chain) is described in this entry. Its specificity is not known. The junction had 2 bases not matched to a gene; V was cut back by 0 bases and J by 4 bases. CDR1 and CDR2 from the germline V gene are LGHNA and YSLEER. This CDR3 has 16 residues. This sample stems from a study of T cell repertoires in cytomegalovirus infection. Background on the study: Carrying CMV and the relevant HLA type showed in public TCR beta signatures. Findings of the study overall: Ex vivo responses were dominated by HLA-C-restricted CMV-specific TCR beta clonotypes.

TCRdb itself ran the reads through MiXCR, one entry per CDR3 protein. The data show some 920,000 distinct CDR3 sequences, 30% to 40% seen once. The chain combines TRBV4-3 with TRBJ2-2; 10 bases match TRBD2. This clonotype was sampled from a human donor in good health (CMV status not recorded). Some clones in this sample may be carry-over from other donors' samples. Sequencing was performed on cultured CD8+ T cells from PBMCs, taken from culture after CMV antigen stimulation. CDR3 DNA sequence: TGCGCCAGCAGCCAAGATTGGACTAGCGGCACCGGGGAGCTGTTTTTT. This sequence encodes CASSQDWTSGTGELFF.